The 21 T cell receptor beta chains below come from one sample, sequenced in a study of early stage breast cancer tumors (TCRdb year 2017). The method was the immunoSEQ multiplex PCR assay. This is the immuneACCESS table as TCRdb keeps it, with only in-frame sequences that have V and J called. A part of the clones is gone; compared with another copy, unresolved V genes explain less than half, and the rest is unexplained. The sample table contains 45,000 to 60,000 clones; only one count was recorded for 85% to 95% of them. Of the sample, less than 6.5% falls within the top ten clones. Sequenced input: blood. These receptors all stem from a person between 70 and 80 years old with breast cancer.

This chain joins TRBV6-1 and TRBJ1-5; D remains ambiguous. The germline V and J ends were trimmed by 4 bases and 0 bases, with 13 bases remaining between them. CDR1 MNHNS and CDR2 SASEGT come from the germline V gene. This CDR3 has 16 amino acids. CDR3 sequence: CASSAERYYSNQPQHF. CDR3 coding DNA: TGTGCCAGCAGTGCAGAACGTTATTATAGCAATCAGCCCCAGCATTTT.

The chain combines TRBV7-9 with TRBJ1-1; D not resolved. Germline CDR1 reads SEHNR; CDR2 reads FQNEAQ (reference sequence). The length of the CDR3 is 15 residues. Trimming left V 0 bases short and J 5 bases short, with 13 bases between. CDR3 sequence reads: CASSLASGTKTEAFF. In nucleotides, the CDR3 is TGTGCCAGCAGCTTAGCCTCAGGCACGAAAACTGAAGCTTTCTTT.

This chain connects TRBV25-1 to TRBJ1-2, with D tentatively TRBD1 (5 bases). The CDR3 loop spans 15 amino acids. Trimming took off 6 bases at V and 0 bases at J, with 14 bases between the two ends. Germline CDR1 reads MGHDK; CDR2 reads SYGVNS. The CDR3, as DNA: TGTGCCAGCAGCGCCAGGGTACACGCTAACTATGGCTACACCTTC. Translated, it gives CASSARVHANYGYTF.

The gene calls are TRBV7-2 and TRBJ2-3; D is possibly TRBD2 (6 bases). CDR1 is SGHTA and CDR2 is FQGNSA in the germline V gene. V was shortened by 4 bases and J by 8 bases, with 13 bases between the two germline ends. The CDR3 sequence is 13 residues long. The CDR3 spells CASSSYKGGTQYF. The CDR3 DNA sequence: TGTGCCAGCAGCTCCTACAAGGGAGGTACGCAGTATTTT.

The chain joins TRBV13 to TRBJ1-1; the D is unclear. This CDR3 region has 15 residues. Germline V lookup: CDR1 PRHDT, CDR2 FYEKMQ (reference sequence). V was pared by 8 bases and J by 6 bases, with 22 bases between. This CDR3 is CASFRGPSGVPEAFF. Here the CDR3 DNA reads TGTGCCAGCTTCCGTGGACCTTCGGGAGTGCCTGAAGCTTTCTTT. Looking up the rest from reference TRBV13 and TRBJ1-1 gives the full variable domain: AAGVIQSPRHLIKEKRETATLKCYPIPRHDTVYWYQQGPGQDPQFLISFYEKMQSDKGSIPDRFSAQQFSDYHSELNMSSLELGDSALYFCASFRGPSGVPEAFFGQGTRLTVV.

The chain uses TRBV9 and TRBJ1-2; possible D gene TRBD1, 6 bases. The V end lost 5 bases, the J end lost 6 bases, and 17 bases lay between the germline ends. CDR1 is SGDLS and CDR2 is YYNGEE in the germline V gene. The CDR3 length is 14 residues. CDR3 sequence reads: CASRDPGTGNGYTF. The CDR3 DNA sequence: TGTGCCAGCAGGGACCCGGGAACAGGGAATGGCTACACCTTC.

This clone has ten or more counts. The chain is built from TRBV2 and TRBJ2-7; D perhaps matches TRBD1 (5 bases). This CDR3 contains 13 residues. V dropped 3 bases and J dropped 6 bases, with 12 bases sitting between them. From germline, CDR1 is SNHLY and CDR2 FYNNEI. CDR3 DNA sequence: TGTGCCAGCAGTGAGGGATGGGGCCTCGAGCAGTACTTC. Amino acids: CASSEGWGLEQYF.

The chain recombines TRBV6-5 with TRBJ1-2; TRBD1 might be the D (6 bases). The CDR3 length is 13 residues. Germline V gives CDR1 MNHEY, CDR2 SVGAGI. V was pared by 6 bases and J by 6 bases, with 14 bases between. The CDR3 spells CASRRQESDGYTF. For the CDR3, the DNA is TGTGCCAGCAGGCGACAGGAATCCGATGGCTACACCTTC.

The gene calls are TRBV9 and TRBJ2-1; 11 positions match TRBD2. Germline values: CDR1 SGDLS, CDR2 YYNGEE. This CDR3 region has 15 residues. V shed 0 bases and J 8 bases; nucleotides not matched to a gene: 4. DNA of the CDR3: TGTGCCAGCAGCGTAGAGATAGCGGGGGGGGATGAGCAGTTCTTC. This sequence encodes CASSVEIAGGDEQFF.

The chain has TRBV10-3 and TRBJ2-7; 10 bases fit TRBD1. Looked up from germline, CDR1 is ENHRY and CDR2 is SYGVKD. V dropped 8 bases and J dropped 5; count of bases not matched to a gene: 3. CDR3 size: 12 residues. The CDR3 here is CAIRDRGHEQYF. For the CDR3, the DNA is TGTGCCATCCGGGACAGGGGCCACGAGCAGTACTTC.

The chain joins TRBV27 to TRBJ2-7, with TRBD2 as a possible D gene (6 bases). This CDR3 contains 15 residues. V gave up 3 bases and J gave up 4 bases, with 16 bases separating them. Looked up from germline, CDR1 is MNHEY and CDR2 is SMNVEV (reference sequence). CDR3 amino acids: CASSLGGRSPYEQYF. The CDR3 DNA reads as TGTGCCAGCAGTTTGGGGGGACGTTCTCCTTACGAGCAGTACTTC.

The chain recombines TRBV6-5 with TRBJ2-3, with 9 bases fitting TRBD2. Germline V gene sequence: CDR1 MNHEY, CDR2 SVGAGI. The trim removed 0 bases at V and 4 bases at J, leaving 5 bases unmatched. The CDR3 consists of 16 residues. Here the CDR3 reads CASSYSNSGSADTQYF. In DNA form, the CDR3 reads TGTGCCAGCAGTTACTCGAATAGCGGGAGCGCAGATACGCAGTATTTT.

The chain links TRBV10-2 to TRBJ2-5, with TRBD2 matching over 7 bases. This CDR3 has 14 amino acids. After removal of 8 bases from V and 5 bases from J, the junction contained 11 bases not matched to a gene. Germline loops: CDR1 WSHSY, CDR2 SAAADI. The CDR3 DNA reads TGCGCCAGCTACCCCCTGGCGGGAGACGAGACCCAGTACTTC. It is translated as CASYPLAGDETQYF.

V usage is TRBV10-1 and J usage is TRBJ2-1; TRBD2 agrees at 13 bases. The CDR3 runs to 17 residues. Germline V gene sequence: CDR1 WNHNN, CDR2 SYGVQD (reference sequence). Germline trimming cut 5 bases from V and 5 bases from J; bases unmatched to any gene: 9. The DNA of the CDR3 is TGCGCCAGCAGTAAGGAACTAGCGGGAGGGGCTAACAATGAGCAGTTCTTC. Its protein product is CASSKELAGGANNEQFF.

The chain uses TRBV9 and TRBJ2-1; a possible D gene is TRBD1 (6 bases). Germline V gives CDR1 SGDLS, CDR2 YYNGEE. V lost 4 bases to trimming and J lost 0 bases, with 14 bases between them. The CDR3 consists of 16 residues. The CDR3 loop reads CASSLRTVYSYNEQFF. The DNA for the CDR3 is TGTGCCAGCAGCTTACGGACAGTCTACTCCTACAATGAGCAGTTCTTC.

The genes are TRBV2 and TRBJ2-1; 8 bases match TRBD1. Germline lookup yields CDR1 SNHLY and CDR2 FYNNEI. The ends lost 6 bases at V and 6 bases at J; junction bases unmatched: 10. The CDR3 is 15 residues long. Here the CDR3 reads CASSPSRTGINEQFF. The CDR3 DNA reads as TGTGCCAGCAGCCCGAGCCGGACAGGGATCAATGAGCAGTTCTTC.

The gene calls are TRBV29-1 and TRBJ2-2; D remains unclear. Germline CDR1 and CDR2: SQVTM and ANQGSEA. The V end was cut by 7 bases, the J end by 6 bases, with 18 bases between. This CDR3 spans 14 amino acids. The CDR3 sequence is CSAAPRPGAGELFF. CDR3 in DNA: TGCAGCGCTGCCCCCCGTCCCGGAGCCGGGGAGCTGTTTTTT.

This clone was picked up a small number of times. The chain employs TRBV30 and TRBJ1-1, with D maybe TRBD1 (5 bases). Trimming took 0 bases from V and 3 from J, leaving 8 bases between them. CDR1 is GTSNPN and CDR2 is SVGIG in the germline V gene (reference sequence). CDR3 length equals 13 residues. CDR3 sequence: CAWSVQDHTEAFF. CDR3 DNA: TGTGCCTGGAGTGTACAGGATCACACTGAAGCTTTCTTT.

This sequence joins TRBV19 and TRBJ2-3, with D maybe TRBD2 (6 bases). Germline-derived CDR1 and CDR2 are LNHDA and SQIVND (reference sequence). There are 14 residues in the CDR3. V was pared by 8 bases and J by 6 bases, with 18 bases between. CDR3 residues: CASGRRGRGDTQYF. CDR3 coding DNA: TGTGCCAGTGGACGGCGGGGCCGGGGGGATACGCAGTATTTT.

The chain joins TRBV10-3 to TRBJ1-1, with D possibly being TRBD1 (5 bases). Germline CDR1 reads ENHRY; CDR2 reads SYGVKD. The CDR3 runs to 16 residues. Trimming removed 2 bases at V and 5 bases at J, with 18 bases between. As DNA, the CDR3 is TGTGCCATCAGTGAGAATACCCCGGGGGTGGGGACTGAAGCTTTCTTT. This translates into CAISENTPGVGTEAFF.

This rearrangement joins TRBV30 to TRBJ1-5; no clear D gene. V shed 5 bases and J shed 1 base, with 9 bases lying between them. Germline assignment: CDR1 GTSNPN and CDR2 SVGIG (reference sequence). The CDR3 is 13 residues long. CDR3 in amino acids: CAWGPGSNQPQHF. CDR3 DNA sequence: TGTGCCTGGGGACCGGGAAGCAATCAGCCCCAGCATTTT. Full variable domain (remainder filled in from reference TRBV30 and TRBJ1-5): SQTIHQWPATLVQPVGSPLSLECTVEGTSNPNLYWYRQAAGRGLQLLFYSVGIGQISSEVPQNLSASRPQDRQFILSSKKLLLSDSGFYLCAWGPGSNQPQHFGDGTRLSIL.